A single sample gave rise to the 4 T cell receptor beta chains below, sequenced in a study of T cells after yellow fever vaccination. TCRdb re-analysed the 5' RACE reads in MiXCR, keeping a single row per CDR3 protein. The sample records over 10,000 distinct CDR3 sequences, nearly 5% being singletons. The sequenced sample was PBMCs, either bulk or a sorted T-cell subset (CD4+, CD8+, memory, or dextramer-sorted; not recorded which), obtained 45 days after the yellow fever booster vaccination. The source of these receptors is a man between 25 and 39 years old who received the YFV17D yellow fever vaccine.

This clonotype was seen repeatedly, ten times or more. The genes are TRBV15 and TRBJ2-2, with D possibly TRBD1 on 5 matching bases. The CDR3 sequence is 15 residues long. The V gene's germline CDR1 is LNHNV and CDR2 YYDKDF (reference sequence). Trimming stripped 4 bases from V and 4 bases from J, with 13 bases between. This CDR3 reads CATSNDRASTGELFF. CDR3 nucleotide sequence: TGTGCCACCAGCAACGACAGAGCCAGCACCGGGGAGCTGTTTTTT.

This clonotype was picked up many times. V gene TRBV12-3 or TRBV12-4 combines with J gene TRBJ1-1; D is unclear. The CDR3 covers 13 residues. V shed 2 bases and J shed 10 bases, with 14 bases lying between them. CDR3 DNA sequence: TGTGCCAGCAGTTTAAGAAGCCCGGTGGCAGCTTTCTTT. The encoded protein is CASSLRSPVAAFF.

This clonotype was counted at least ten times. J is TRBJ1-1 and V is TRBV6-1, with 7 bases fitting TRBD1. Looked up from germline, CDR1 is MNHNS and CDR2 is SASEGT. This CDR3 spans 13 amino acids. V trimming: 4 bases; J trimming: 4 bases; junction bases outside the gene matches: 3. CDR3 nucleotides: TGTGCCAGCAGTGGTAAGGGGGCCACTGAAGCTTTCTTT. Its protein product is CASSGKGATEAFF.

This clonotype has a count of ten or more. The CDR3 reads CSARDQGADPNTGELFF. The DNA for the CDR3 is TGCAGTGCTAGAGATCAAGGGGCCGATCCGAACACCGGGGAGCTGTTTTTT. The gene calls are TRBV20-1 and TRBJ2-2; D is perhaps TRBD1 (5 bases). Trimming took 0 bases from V and 0 from J, leaving 14 bases between them. The CDR3 loop spans 17 amino acids. Germline V gene data show CDR1 as DFQATT and CDR2 as SNEGSKA (reference sequence).